This T cell receptor (beta chain) appears in the sequencing data of a study of T cell responses to AZD1222 COVID-19 vaccine (dated by TCRdb to the early 2020s). Study-level background: AZD1222 recipients whose second dose came at about 4 weeks and those whose second dose came at about 12 weeks were combined into one group, since spike-specific TCR depth and breadth did not differ between the two schedules. TCR sequencing was performed for 230 to 250 trial participants, of whom some 200 were given two doses of AZD1222 and around 25 were given two doses of MenACWY control vaccine. Trial participants were enrolled by age into 18-55, 56-69 and 70-plus year subgroups, with approximately 150, 30 and 60 TCR-sequenced participants respectively. Overall results and qualifications from the work: A significant rise in spike-specific TCR breadth and depth was observed after two AZD1222 doses relative to day 0 and relative to MenACWY recipients. The whole spike protein was spanned by vaccine-associated CD4 TCRs, and dominant responses were seen in regions 160-218 and 743-854. Epitopes outside the regions mutated in the B.1.351 and B.1.1.7 variants were reportedly recognized by nearly half of the unique spike-specific TCRs. The 56-69-year group was small, and its depth increase did not reach significance, likely because of low power. Because no samples from the day 14 peak response were available, repertoires could be characterized only after the peak T cell response. Only five or six AZD1222 recipients were SARS-CoV-2 seropositive at baseline, limiting conclusions about previously exposed vaccinees. Participants were mostly white British and included more females than males, and it was suggested by the authors that clonal diversity may have been underestimated.

The CDR3 regions of human TCRbeta chains were analyzed by immunosequencing. Turning to the authors' computational methods: Repertoire TCRs were checked for matches against a reference library of SARS-CoV-2-specific TCRs that had been generated using the MIRA antigen-specificity platform. Breadth meant the fraction of unique TCRs that were SARS-CoV-2-associated, whereas depth meant the fraction of total T cells that were SARS-CoV-2-associated. Using the MIRA data, each spike-specific TCR was mapped to the spike region that the TCR reacts to and placed in a CD4 or CD8 class. Log10-transformed breadth and depth values were compared by one-way ANOVA with Sidak's multiple comparisons tests. The table comes from immuneACCESS by way of TCRdb, which keeps in-frame sequences with V and J called. Part of the clones is missing from these tables; in studies checked, under half for an unresolved V gene and the rest for unknown reasons. That table gives V, J and clone size, and the DNA gave D and trimming. The sample table holds approximately 140,000 clones, of which roughly nine tenths were seen once. About 3% of the sample is in the top ten clones.

As regards this clone: Its antigen is still unknown. No clone much larger than this one lies a single base away; base qualities are absent.

The time point label for this specimen denotes: baseline before first vaccination. Samples from vaccinated people were obtained from the UK trials COV001 and COV002, which included a single-blind randomized controlled phase 2/3 trial of AZD1222 (ChAdOx1 nCoV-19) in healthy adults. For TCRbeta chain sequencing, PBMC samples from trial participants were taken at day 0 and at day 28 after the second dose. Between the V and J ends, shortened by 0 bases and 2 bases respectively, the junction contains 10 bases. Taken from cysteine to phenylalanine, the CDR3 has 15 residues. The CDR3 DNA has 45 bases and is translated from base 1. The germline V gene (reference sequence) specifies LNHNV as CDR1 and YYDKDF as CDR2.

The chain uses TRBV15 and TRBJ1-2; TRBD1 is perhaps the D gene, given 5 matching bases. The receptor comes from an adult in good health. Sequenced here: peripheral blood, sampled on day 0 of AZD1222 vaccination. The nucleotide sequence is TGTGCCACCAGCAGAGATCCGGGGGGGAACTATGGCTACACCTTC. This translates into CATSRDPGGNYGYTF.